This TCR beta chain was identified in a study of T cells in Graves' hyperthyroidism and ophthalmopathy. Each ophthalmopathy patient scored at least 3 on the Clinical Activity Score and at least 4 on NOSPECS grade, with duration under 3 months. Uncontrolled infection, other autoimmune disease, pregnancy and lactation each barred patients from inclusion. Amplification of TCR beta CDR3 regions used RNA as the template. An initial round of RT-PCR targeting the TCR CDR3 relied on the HTBI primer set. In TCRdb, the multiplex PCR reads were re-called with MiXCR into one record per CDR3 protein. The data show some 650,000 distinct CDR3 sequences, approximately 16% seen once. The V gene end was trimmed by 7 bases and the J gene end by 2 bases; junction bases not matched to a gene: 4. CDR3 length: 14 amino acids. Germline V gene lookup returns CDR1 MNHEY and CDR2 SMNVEV (reference sequence). This clonotype was picked up many times.

The chain recombines TRBV27 with TRBJ2-1; 8 bases line up with TRBD2. The TCR comes from a woman aged 40-49 years with Graves' ophthalmopathy. Sequencing was performed on blood. The CDR3 DNA follows: TGTGCCAGCAACCTAGCGGGCACCTACAATGAGCAGTTCTTC. This gives the protein CASNLAGTYNEQFF.